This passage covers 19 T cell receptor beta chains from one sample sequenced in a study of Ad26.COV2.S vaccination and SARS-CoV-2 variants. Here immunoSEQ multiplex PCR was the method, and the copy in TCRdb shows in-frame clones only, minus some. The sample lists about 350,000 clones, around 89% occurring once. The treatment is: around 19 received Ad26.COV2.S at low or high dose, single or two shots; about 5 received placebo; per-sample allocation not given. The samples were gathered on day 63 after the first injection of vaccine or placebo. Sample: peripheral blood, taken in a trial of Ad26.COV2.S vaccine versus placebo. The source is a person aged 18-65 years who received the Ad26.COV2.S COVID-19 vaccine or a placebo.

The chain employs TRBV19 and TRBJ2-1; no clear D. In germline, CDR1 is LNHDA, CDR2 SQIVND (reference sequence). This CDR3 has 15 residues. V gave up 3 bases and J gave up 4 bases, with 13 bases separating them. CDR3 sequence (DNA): TGTGCCAGTAGTATTAGTTTGGAAGGATACAATGAGCAGTTCTTC. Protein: CASSISLEGYNEQFF.

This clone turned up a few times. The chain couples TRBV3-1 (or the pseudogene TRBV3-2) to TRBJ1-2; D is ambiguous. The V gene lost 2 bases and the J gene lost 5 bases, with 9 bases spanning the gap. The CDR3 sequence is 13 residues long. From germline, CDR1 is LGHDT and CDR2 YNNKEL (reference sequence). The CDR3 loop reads CASSQREDYGYTF. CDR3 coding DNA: TGTGCCAGCAGCCAAAGGGAGGATTATGGCTACACCTTC.

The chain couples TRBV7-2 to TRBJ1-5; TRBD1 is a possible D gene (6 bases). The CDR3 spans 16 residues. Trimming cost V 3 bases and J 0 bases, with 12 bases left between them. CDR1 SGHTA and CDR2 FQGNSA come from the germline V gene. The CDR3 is CASSFGGGYSNQPQHF. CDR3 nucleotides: TGTGCCAGCAGCTTCGGGGGGGGCTATAGCAATCAGCCCCAGCATTTT.

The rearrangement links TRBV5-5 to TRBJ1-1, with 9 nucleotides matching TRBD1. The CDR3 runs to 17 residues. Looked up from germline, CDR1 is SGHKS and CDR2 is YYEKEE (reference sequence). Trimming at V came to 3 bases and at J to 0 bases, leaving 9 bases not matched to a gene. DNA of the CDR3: TGTGCCAGCAGCTCGCGCACCGGGACAGGGATGAACACTGAAGCTTTCTTT. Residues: CASSSRTGTGMNTEAFF.

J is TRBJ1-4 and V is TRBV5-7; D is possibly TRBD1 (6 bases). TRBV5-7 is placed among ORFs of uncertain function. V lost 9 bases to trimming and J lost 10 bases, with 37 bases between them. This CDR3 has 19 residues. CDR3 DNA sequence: TGTGCCACCACCACATCCGCGGGGGATTTTGTCTCGGTCAGGGGAAAACTGTTTTTT. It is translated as CATTTSAGDFVSVRGKLFF.

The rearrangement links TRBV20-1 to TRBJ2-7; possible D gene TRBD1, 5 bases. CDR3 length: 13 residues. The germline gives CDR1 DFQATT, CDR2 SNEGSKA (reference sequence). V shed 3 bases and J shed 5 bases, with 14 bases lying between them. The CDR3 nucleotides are TGCAGTGCTAGTAACTACAGGCTACACGAGCAGTACTTC. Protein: CSASNYRLHEQYF.

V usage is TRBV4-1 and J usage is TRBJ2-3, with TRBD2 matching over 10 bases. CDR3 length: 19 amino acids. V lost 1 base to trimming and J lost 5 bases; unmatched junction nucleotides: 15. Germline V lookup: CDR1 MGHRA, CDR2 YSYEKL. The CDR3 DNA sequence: TGCGCCAGCAGCCAAGTGGGTTCCGGCTTTCTAGCGGGAGAAGATACGCAGTATTTT. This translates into CASSQVGSGFLAGEDTQYF.

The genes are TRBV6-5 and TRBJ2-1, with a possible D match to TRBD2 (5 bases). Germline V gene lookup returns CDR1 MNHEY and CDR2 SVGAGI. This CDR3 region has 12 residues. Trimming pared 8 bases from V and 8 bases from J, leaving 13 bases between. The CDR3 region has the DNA TGTGCCAGCGGCACTAGTATCTATGAGCAGTTCTTC. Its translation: CASGTSIYEQFF.

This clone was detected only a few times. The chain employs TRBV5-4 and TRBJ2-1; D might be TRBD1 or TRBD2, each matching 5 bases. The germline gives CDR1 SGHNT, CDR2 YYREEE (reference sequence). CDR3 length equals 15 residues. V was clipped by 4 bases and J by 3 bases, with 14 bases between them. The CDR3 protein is CASSPGPSNYNEQFF. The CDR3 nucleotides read TGTGCCAGCAGCCCGGGACCCTCCAACTACAATGAGCAGTTCTTC.

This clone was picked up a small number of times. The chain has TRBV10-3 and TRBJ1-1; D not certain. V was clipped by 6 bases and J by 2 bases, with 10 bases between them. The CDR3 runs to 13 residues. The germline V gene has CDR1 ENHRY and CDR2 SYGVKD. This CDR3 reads CAIRTQDNTEAFF. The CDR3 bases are TGTGCCATCAGGACTCAAGATAACACTGAAGCTTTCTTT.

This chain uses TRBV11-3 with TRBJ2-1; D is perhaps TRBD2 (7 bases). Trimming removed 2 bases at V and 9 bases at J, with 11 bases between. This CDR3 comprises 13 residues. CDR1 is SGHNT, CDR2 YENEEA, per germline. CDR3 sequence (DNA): TGTGCCAGCAGCTTAAGGGGGGGCCTTGAGCAGTTCTTC. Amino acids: CASSLRGGLEQFF.

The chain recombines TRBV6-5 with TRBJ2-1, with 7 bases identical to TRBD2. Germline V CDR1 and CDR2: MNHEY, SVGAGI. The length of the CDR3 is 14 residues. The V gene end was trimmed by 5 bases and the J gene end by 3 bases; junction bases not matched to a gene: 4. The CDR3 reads CASSPSGDYNEQFF. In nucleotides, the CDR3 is TGTGCCAGCAGTCCTAGCGGAGACTACAATGAGCAGTTCTTC.

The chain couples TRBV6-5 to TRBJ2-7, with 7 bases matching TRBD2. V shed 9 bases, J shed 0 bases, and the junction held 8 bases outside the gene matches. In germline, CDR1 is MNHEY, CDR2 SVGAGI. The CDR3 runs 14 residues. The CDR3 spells CASDAGRYSYEQYF. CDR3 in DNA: TGTGCCAGTGACGCCGGGAGGTACTCCTACGAGCAGTACTTC.

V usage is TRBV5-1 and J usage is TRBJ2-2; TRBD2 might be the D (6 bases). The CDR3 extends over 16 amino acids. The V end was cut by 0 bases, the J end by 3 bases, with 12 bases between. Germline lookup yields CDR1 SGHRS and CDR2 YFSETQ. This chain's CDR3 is CASSLAGGRDTGELFF. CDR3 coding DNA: TGCGCCAGCAGCTTGGCCGGGGGAAGGGACACCGGGGAGCTGTTTTTT. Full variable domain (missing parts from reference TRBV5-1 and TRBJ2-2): KAGVTQTPRYLIKTRGQQVTLSCSPISGHRSVSWYQQTPGQGLQFLFEYFSETQRNKGNFPGRFSGRQFSNSRSEMNVSTLELGDSALYLCASSLAGGRDTGELFFGEGSRLTVL.

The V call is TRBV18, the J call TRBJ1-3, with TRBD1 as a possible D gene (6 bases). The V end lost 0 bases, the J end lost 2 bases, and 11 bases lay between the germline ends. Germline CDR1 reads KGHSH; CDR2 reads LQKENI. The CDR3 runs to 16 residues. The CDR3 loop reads CASSPPGGQAGNTIYF. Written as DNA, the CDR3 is TGTGCCAGCTCACCACCGGGGGGGCAAGCTGGAAACACCATATATTTT.

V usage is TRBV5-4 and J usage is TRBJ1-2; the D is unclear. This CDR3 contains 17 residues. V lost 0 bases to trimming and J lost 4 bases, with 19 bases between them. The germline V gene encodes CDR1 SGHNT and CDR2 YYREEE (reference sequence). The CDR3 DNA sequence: TGTGCCAGCAGCTTGGTCGGGTGGGCAGACGAATCCTATGGCTACACCTTC. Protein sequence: CASSLVGWADESYGYTF.

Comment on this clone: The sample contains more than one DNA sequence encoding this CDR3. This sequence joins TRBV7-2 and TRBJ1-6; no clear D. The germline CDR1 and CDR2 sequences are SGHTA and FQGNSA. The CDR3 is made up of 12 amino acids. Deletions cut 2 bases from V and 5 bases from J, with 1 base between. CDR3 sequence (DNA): TGTGCCAGCAGCTTAAATAATTCACCCCTCCACTTT. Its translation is CASSLNNSPLHF.

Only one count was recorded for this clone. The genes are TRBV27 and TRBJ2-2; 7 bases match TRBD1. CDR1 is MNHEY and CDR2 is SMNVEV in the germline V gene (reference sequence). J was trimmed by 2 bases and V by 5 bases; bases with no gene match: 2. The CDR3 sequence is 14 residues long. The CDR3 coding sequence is TGTGCCAGCAGTCGGGACAGAAACACCGGGGAGCTGTTTTTT. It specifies CASSRDRNTGELFF.

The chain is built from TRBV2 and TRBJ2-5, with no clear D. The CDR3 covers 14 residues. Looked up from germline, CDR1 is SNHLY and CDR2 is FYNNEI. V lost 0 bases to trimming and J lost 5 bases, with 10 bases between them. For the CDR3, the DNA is TGTGCCAGCAGTGAAGCGAATAAAGGGGAGACCCAGTACTTC. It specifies CASSEANKGETQYF.